These 20 T cell receptor beta chains originate from one sample sequenced in a study of blood T cell repertoires in COVID-19. TCRdb's copy holds only in-frame clones and misses some; the assay was immunoSEQ multiplex PCR. The sample holds more than 80,000 clones, 86% seen once. The sequencing input was peripheral blood. Source of these receptors: a man over 45 with active COVID-19.

V and J are TRBV7-6 and TRBJ2-3; TRBD2 agrees at 8 bases. The CDR3 consists of 21 residues. The trim removed 2 bases at V and 0 bases at J, leaving 19 bases unmatched. Germline CDR1 and CDR2: SGHVS and FNYEAQ. Here the CDR3 reads CASSLIPWDGGRSRSTDTQYF. CDR3 DNA: TGTGCCAGCAGCTTAATTCCTTGGGATGGCGGGAGGTCTCGGAGCACAGATACGCAGTATTTT.

The chain links TRBV4-1 to TRBJ2-2; D may be TRBD2 (6 bases). V lost 4 bases to trimming and J lost 3 bases, with 9 bases between them. From germline, CDR1 is MGHRA and CDR2 YSYEKL. The CDR3 is 14 residues long. The CDR3 here is CASSLEGHTGELFF. Written as DNA, the CDR3 is TGCGCCAGCAGCCTGGAGGGCCACACCGGGGAGCTGTTTTTT.

The V and J genes are TRBV24-1 and TRBJ2-5; D gene ambiguous. From germline, CDR1 is KGHDR and CDR2 SFDVKD. The CDR3 length is 16 residues. V was pared by 8 bases and J by 2 bases, with 20 bases between. The CDR3 sequence is CATTDGHNSKQETQYF. CDR3 nucleotides: TGTGCCACCACGGATGGGCATAATAGTAAACAAGAGACCCAGTACTTC.

CDR3 nucleotides: TGTGCCTGGAGTGTAGGGGTGAGCTACACCTTC. Translated: CAWSVGVSYTF. The gene calls are TRBV30 and TRBJ1-2; D is possibly TRBD1 (5 bases). CDR1 and CDR2 from the germline V gene are GTSNPN and SVGIG (reference sequence). Trimming shortened V by 0 bases and J by 9 bases, and 8 bases separated the two germline ends. This CDR3 region has 11 residues.

This clone has just one count. This chain joins TRBV4-3 and TRBJ2-5; 8 bases map to TRBD2. Trimming removed 3 bases from V and 3 bases from J; junction bases left unmatched: 6. The CDR3 has 15 residues. The germline CDR1 and CDR2 sequences are LGHNA and YSLEER. In DNA form, the CDR3 reads TGCGCCAGCAGCCAGGGCTACGGGAGGGAAGAGACCCAGTACTTC. Amino acids: CASSQGYGREETQYF.

V is TRBV5-1 and J is TRBJ2-2, with 8 bases lining up with TRBD2. With 7 bases clipped from V and 5 bases from J, the junction kept 4 bases outside the gene matches. CDR3 length equals 13 residues. Germline CDR1 and CDR2: SGHRS and YFSETQ. The CDR3 nucleotides are TGCGCCAGCGGCGGGGGGCGGACCGGGGAGCTGTTTTTT. Protein product: CASGGGRTGELFF.

V usage is TRBV19 and J usage is TRBJ1-2; 8 positions agree with TRBD1. J was trimmed by 5 bases and V by 5 bases; bases with no gene match: 10. The CDR3 covers 15 residues. The germline V gene has CDR1 LNHDA and CDR2 SQIVND (reference sequence). The DNA for the CDR3 is TGTGCCAGTAGTTCCTACCTACAGGGGGGGTATGGCTACACCTTC. Encoded protein: CASSSYLQGGYGYTF.

V and J are TRBV18 and TRBJ2-5, with a weak D call TRBD1 (6 bases). The CDR3 loop spans 13 amino acids. V lost 6 bases and J lost 5, with 13 bases in between. Germline V gene data show CDR1 as KGHSH and CDR2 as LQKENI. The CDR3, as DNA: TGTGCCAGCTCCTCACACCAGGGGGAGACCCAGTACTTC. The encoded protein is CASSSHQGETQYF. The whole variable domain, remainder taken from reference TRBV18 and TRBJ2-5, is NAGVMQNPRHLVRRRGQEARLRCSPMKGHSHVYWYRQLPEEGLKFMVYLQKENIIDESGMPKERFSAEFPKEGPSILRIQQVVRGDSAAYFCASSSHQGETQYFGPGTRLLVL.

V is TRBV6-4 and J is TRBJ1-2; TRBD1 might be the D (6 bases). Deletions cut 6 bases from V and 4 bases from J, with 15 bases between. CDR3 size: 14 residues. In germline, CDR1 is MRHNA, CDR2 SNTAGT. The CDR3 sequence is CASSPGGQPYGYTF. The CDR3 DNA follows: TGTGCCAGCAGCCCTGGGGGCCAGCCCTATGGCTACACCTTC.

The chain couples TRBV11-3 to TRBJ2-2, with 9 positions matching TRBD1. The V and J ends lost 0 bases and 6 bases, in that order; junction bases with no gene match: 8. CDR1 is SGHNT and CDR2 is YENEEA in the germline V gene. This CDR3 has 17 residues. For the CDR3, the DNA is TGTGCCAGCAGCTTAGATCGTCGGACAGGGGAGGCCGGGGAGCTGTTTTTT. Protein product: CASSLDRRTGEAGELFF.

The chain carries TRBV3-1 (or the pseudogene TRBV3-2) and TRBJ2-5; a possible D gene is TRBD2 (5 bases). Germline lookup yields CDR1 LGHDT and CDR2 YNNKEL (reference sequence). The ends were cut back, 5 bases at V and 2 bases at J, with 18 bases in the middle. The CDR3 consists of 16 residues. The CDR3 bases are TGTGCCAGCAGCACCCCGGGGAGATTAGTTCAAGAGACCCAGTACTTC. Translating gives CASSTPGRLVQETQYF.

CDR3 residues: CASSRQGLNNEQFF. The CDR3 coding sequence is TGTGCCAGCAGCCGACAGGGACTCAACAATGAGCAGTTCTTC. This rearrangement joins TRBV4-2 to TRBJ2-1; weak D call: TRBD1 (7 bases). The CDR3 consists of 14 residues. Germline V gene lookup returns CDR1 LGHNA and CDR2 YNFKEQ. The V end lost 4 bases, the J end lost 5 bases, and 12 bases lay between the germline ends.

The rearrangement links TRBV23-1 to TRBJ2-7, with 7 bases identical to TRBD1. TRBV23-1 carries the ORF label, with uncertain function. This CDR3 contains 14 residues. V dropped 6 bases and J dropped 2; count of bases not matched to a gene: 7. The DNA of the CDR3 is TGCGCCAGCAGAGGGGGCTGGGAACCCTACGAGCAGTACTTC. Translation gives CASRGGWEPYEQYF.

The chain links TRBV19 to TRBJ1-5; tentative D call: TRBD1 (5 bases). The CDR3 extends over 15 amino acids. V lost 7 bases to trimming and J lost 2 bases, with 15 bases between them. Germline CDR1 LNHDA, CDR2 SQIVND (reference sequence). The CDR3 loop reads CASTPPREGNQPQHF. In DNA, the CDR3 is TGTGCCAGTACCCCTCCCAGGGAGGGCAATCAGCCCCAGCATTTT.

This chain connects TRBV15 to TRBJ1-5; a possible D gene is TRBD1 (5 bases). Germline CDR1 is LNHNV and CDR2 is YYDKDF (reference sequence). The CDR3 loop spans 13 amino acids. Trimming removed 6 bases from V and 15 bases from J, with 21 bases in between. For the CDR3, the DNA is TGTGCCACCAGTAATCTATGGGGCGGGGATGGGCATTTT. This encodes CATSNLWGGDGHF.

The gene calls are TRBV7-9 and TRBJ1-4; D possibly corresponds to TRBD1 (6 bases). From germline, CDR1 is SEHNR and CDR2 FQNEAQ (reference sequence). Trimming stripped 4 bases from V and 8 bases from J, with 14 bases between. This CDR3 contains 14 residues. Here the CDR3 DNA reads TGTGCCAGCAGCTCGACAGGTGGGGACGAAAAACTGTTTTTT. Its protein product is CASSSTGGDEKLFF.

The V and J genes are TRBV4-3 and TRBJ1-2; tentatively, D is TRBD1 (5 bases). CDR1 is LGHNA, CDR2 YSLEER, per germline. The germline V and J ends were trimmed by 1 base and 9 bases, with 9 bases remaining between them. The CDR3 totals 12 residues. In DNA, the CDR3 is TGCGCCAGCAGCCAAGCTGGGGCGCGCTACACCTTC. Translation gives CASSQAGARYTF.

The chain links TRBV2 to TRBJ2-7; D may be TRBD1 (6 bases). The CDR3 is made up of 13 amino acids. Germline V gene sequence: CDR1 SNHLY, CDR2 FYNNEI. V was trimmed by 7 bases and J by 1 base, leaving 11 bases between them. This chain's CDR3 is CASKEDSSYEQYF. CDR3 bases: TGTGCCAGCAAAGAGGACAGTTCCTACGAGCAGTACTTC.

The gene calls are TRBV28 and TRBJ2-7; 11 nucleotides line up with TRBD1. The CDR3 consists of 14 residues. The junction had 7 bases not matched to a gene; V was cut back by 5 bases and J by 7 bases. Germline V gene sequence: CDR1 MDHEN, CDR2 SYDVKM. The chain's CDR3 is CASSPGQGAGEQYF. In nucleotides, the CDR3 is TGTGCCAGCAGTCCAGGACAGGGGGCGGGAGAGCAGTACTTC.

This clone was recorded once. The V and J genes are TRBV24-1 and TRBJ2-5, with D perhaps TRBD2 (5 bases). The germline V and J ends were trimmed by 2 bases and 5 bases, with 17 bases remaining between them. The CDR3 contains 16 residues. Germline V gene lookup returns CDR1 KGHDR and CDR2 SFDVKD. The CDR3 bases are TGTGCCACCAGTGATTCCCGGATGGTGCGAGGGGAGACCCAGTACTTC. It yields the protein CATSDSRMVRGETQYF.